What follows describes a single TCR beta chain. No antigen is known for it. The entry originates in a study of siplizumab effects on memory and regulatory T cells. Germline CDR1 is SGHNT and CDR2 is YENEEA. This CDR3 spans 15 amino acids. Trimming stripped 1 base from V and 7 bases from J, with 15 bases between. Study results and limitations: Siplizumab significantly reduced alloreactive sequences traceable to unstimulated CD4+ memory cells. Naive T cells were seemingly more diverse than memory cells, and major contributions to the alloresponse seemed to be made by them.

Per-sample assaying covered some 10^5 TCR templates. Profiling relied on immunoSEQ multiplex PCR, and the TCRdb table lists in-frame clones only, not all of them. The profile shows approximately 100,000 clones, about 93% of them singletons. The rearrangement joins TRBV11-3 to TRBJ2-3, with D unresolved. This clonotype was sampled from a human donor in good health. The source material was non-Treg CD4+ T cells sorted from blood. The CDR3 is CASSLALGWAYTQYF. The CDR3 nucleotides are TGTGCCAGCAGCTTAGCCCTCGGGTGGGCTTATACGCAGTATTTT.